The 14 T cell receptor beta chains below come from one sample, sequenced in a study of blood T cell repertoires in COVID-19 (TCRdb year 2020). The method was the immunoSEQ multiplex PCR assay. TCRdb took this table from immuneACCESS and kept in-frame rearrangements with V and J called. Such tables lack part of the clones; where checked against another copy, unresolved V genes explain under half of the gap, and the rest is unexplained. The sample yields a few hundred thousand clones; roughly 86% were counted once. 1.9% of the sample rests with the top ten. The source material was PBMCs or T cells enriched from blood (not recorded which). These receptor sequences come from a middle-aged man in a cohort exposed to, infected with or recovered from COVID-19 (not recorded which).

CDR3 protein: CASRGSGFQETQYF. DNA for the CDR3: TGTGCCAGTAGGGGTAGCGGGTTCCAAGAGACCCAGTACTTC. The chain employs TRBV19 and TRBJ2-5; TRBD2 matches 7 bases. The germline V gene encodes CDR1 LNHDA and CDR2 SQIVND (reference sequence). This CDR3 has 14 amino acids. V was pared by 6 bases and J by 1 base, with 5 bases of the junction left unmatched.

V usage is TRBV3-1 (or the pseudogene TRBV3-2) and J usage is TRBJ1-6; weak D call: TRBD1 (6 bases). This CDR3 spans 20 amino acids. The germline V and J ends were trimmed by 1 base and 0 bases, with 19 bases remaining between them. Per germline, CDR1 LGHDT and CDR2 YNNKEL (reference sequence). CDR3 in amino acids: CASSQGFRGGLGSYNSPLHF. CDR3 coding DNA: TGTGCCAGCAGCCAAGGCTTCAGGGGAGGGCTAGGCTCCTATAATTCACCCCTCCACTTT.

Only a few counts were recorded for this clone. The rearrangement links TRBV10-3 to TRBJ2-2; TRBD2 might be the D (6 bases). V gave up 6 bases and J gave up 7 bases, with 12 bases separating them. This CDR3 spans 13 amino acids. Germline V gene sequence: CDR1 ENHRY, CDR2 SYGVKD. The CDR3 DNA follows: TGTGCCATCAGGGAGAACGGGAGCGGGGAGCTGTTTTTT. It yields the protein CAIRENGSGELFF.

The chain employs TRBV19 and TRBJ1-2, with 10 bases that match TRBD1. Germline lookup yields CDR1 LNHDA and CDR2 SQIVND (reference sequence). The CDR3 runs to 16 residues. J gave up 4 bases and V 6 bases, and 11 bases lay outside the gene matches. CDR3 coding DNA: TGTGCCAGTAGCGATGCCGGGACAGGGGCGTTCTATGGCTACACCTTC. The encoded protein is CASSDAGTGAFYGYTF.

CDR3 sequence reads: CASSLQASGANVLTF. DNA for the CDR3: TGTGCCAGCAGCTTACAGGCCTCTGGGGCCAACGTCCTGACTTTC. The chain combines TRBV7-9 with TRBJ2-6; D gene uncertain. The CDR3 loop spans 15 amino acids. Trimming took off 2 bases at V and 0 bases at J, with 5 bases between the two ends. Germline CDR1 SEHNR, CDR2 FQNEAQ (reference sequence).

The chain uses TRBV3-1 (or the pseudogene TRBV3-2) and TRBJ2-1; 8 nucleotides line up with TRBD2. CDR1 is LGHDT and CDR2 is YNNKEL in the germline V gene (reference sequence). The CDR3 loop spans 21 amino acids. V trimming: 4 bases; J trimming: 9 bases; junction bases outside the gene matches: 29. The CDR3 loop reads CASSREERGAASGLFRGEQFF. In nucleotides, the CDR3 is TGTGCCAGCAGCCGAGAGGAGAGGGGGGCGGCTAGCGGGTTGTTCCGGGGTGAGCAGTTCTTC.

V gene TRBV7-3 combines with J gene TRBJ2-7; 10 positions match TRBD1. The V gene's germline CDR1 is SGHTA and CDR2 FQGTGA. V shed 5 bases, J shed 3 bases, and the junction held 4 bases outside the gene matches. The CDR3 spans 14 residues. In nucleotides, the CDR3 is TGTGCCAGCAGCCCGGGACAGGGGAACTACGAGCAGTACTTC. As protein: CASSPGQGNYEQYF. The full variable domain, completed using reference TRBV7-3 and TRBJ2-7, is GAGVSQTPSNKVTEKGKYVELRCDPISGHTALYWYRQSLGQGPEFLIYFQGTGAADDSGLPNDRFFAVRPEGSVSTLKIQRTERGDSAVYLCASSPGQGNYEQYFGPGTRLTVT.

The chain has TRBV6-1 and TRBJ1-1; D unclear. With 3 bases removed from V and 4 bases from J, the gap between germline ends came to 9 bases. CDR1 and CDR2 from the germline V gene are MNHNS and SASEGT. This CDR3 comprises 13 residues. CDR3 residues: CASSEARGTEAFF. The CDR3 coding sequence is TGTGCCAGCAGTGAGGCGAGAGGCACTGAAGCTTTCTTT.

The V call is TRBV9, the J call TRBJ1-2; 8 bases line up with TRBD1. The CDR3 extends over 15 amino acids. Looked up from germline, CDR1 is SGDLS and CDR2 is YYNGEE. V was pared by 3 bases and J by 1 base, with 5 bases of the junction left unmatched. The chain's CDR3 is CASSAGTGFNYGYTF. For the CDR3, the DNA is TGTGCCAGCAGCGCCGGGACAGGCTTTAACTATGGCTACACCTTC.

The chain employs TRBV3-1 (or the pseudogene TRBV3-2) and TRBJ2-7; 7 nucleotides align to TRBD2. The CDR3 is 16 amino acids. Trimming cost V 4 bases and J 6 bases; bases outside gene matches: 15. The germline V gene has CDR1 LGHDT and CDR2 YNNKEL (reference sequence). The CDR3 sequence is CASSPWCGGGPCEQYF. DNA of the CDR3: TGTGCCAGCAGCCCCTGGTGTGGGGGAGGGCCGTGCGAGCAGTACTTC.

The J gene is TRBJ2-7, the V gene TRBV7-2, with D possibly TRBD1 on 5 matching bases. Germline V CDR1 and CDR2: SGHTA, FQGNSA. This CDR3 is 14 amino acids long. The germline V and J ends were trimmed by 1 base and 4 bases, with 11 bases remaining between them. CDR3 sequence: CASSLVAGKYEQYF. In DNA, the CDR3 is TGTGCCAGCAGCTTAGTGGCAGGGAAGTACGAGCAGTACTTC.

This clone has just a few counts. This sequence joins TRBV5-6 and TRBJ1-5; 10 positions match TRBD1. Losses at the gene ends were 0 bases for V and 6 bases for J; bases not matched to a gene: 12. The CDR3 spans 18 residues. CDR1 and CDR2 from the germline V gene are SGHDT and YYEEEE. The CDR3 spells CASSLEIDGTGEFQPQHF. The CDR3 coding sequence is TGTGCCAGCAGCTTGGAGATAGACGGGACAGGGGAGTTTCAGCCCCAGCATTTT.

The rearrangement links TRBV28 to TRBJ1-2; 8 bases match TRBD1. The CDR3 is 12 amino acids. The germline gives CDR1 MDHEN, CDR2 SYDVKM. Trimming removed 4 bases from V and 7 bases from J; junction bases left unmatched: 2. In nucleotides, the CDR3 is TGTGCCAGCAGTTCGGACAGGGTTGGCTACACCTTC. Its translation is CASSSDRVGYTF.

The chain employs TRBV18 and TRBJ2-7; 7 bases align to TRBD2. This CDR3 region has 14 residues. The V segment lost 2 bases and the J segment 1 base; nucleotides outside the gene matches: 2. Germline V CDR1 and CDR2: KGHSH, LQKENI. CDR3 DNA: TGTGCCAGCTCACCATCGGGGGGTTCCTACGAGCAGTACTTC. This encodes CASSPSGGSYEQYF.